This TCR beta chain was sequenced for a study of human T cells and chemical hapten exposure. Study-level points and caveats: Expanded TCRs clustered into significantly more large CDR3 similarity groups than controls, the analysis revealed. The presence of alopecia in the donors means their immune response may differ from healthy people's.

The table lists this clonotype with a few counts. Its antigen is not known. The CDR3 is made up of 14 amino acids. Trimming shortened V by 6 bases and J by 8 bases, and 16 bases separated the two germline ends. From germline, CDR1 is MGHDK and CDR2 SYGVNS. As for time point: patch test 1, 2 weeks after DPC sensitization. Sample treatment: therapeutic diphenylcyclopropenone sensitization with weekly scalp DPC. The study enrolled 18 to 70-year-old alopecia patients suitable for DPC. Researchers extracted total RNA from unfractionated whole blood. TCRdb reprocessed the RACE reads with MiXCR, giving one entry per CDR3 protein. Here the sample spans some 180,000 distinct CDR3 sequences, more than 20% being singletons.

The rearrangement uses TRBV25-1 and TRBJ1-4; D perhaps matches TRBD1 (5 bases). The receptor was isolated from a woman in her forties or fifties with alopecia areata. Some clones in this sample may be carry-over from other donors' samples. This material consisted of whole blood, taken in connection with sensitization to the hapten diphenylcyclopropenone (DPC). The chain's CDR3 is CASRETGLGEKLFF. CDR3 in DNA: TGTGCCAGCAGAGAAACAGGCTTGGGGGAAAAACTGTTTTTT.